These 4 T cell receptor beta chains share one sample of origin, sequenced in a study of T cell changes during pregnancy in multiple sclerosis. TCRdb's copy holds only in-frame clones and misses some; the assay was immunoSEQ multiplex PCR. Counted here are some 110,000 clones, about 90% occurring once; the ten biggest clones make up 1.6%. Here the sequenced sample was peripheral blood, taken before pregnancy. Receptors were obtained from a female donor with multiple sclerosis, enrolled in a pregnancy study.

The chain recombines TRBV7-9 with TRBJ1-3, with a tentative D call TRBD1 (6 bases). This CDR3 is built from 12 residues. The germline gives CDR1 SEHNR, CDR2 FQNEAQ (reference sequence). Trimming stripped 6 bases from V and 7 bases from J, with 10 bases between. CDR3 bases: TGTGCCAGCAGTTACAGGGATAACACCATATATTTT. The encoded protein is CASSYRDNTIYF. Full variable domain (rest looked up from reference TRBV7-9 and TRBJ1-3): DTGVSQNPRHKITKRGQNVTFRCDPISEHNRLYWYRQTLGQGPEFLTYFQNEAQLEKSRLLSDRFSAERPKGSFSTLEIQRTEQGDSAMYLCASSYRDNTIYFGEGSWLTVV.

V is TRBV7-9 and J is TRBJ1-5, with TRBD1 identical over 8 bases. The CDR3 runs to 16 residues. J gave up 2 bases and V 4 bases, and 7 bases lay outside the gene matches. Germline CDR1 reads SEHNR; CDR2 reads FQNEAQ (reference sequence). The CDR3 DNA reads TGTGCCAGCAGCTACGGACAGGGAAGGGGCAATCAGCCCCAGCATTTT. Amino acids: CASSYGQGRGNQPQHF.

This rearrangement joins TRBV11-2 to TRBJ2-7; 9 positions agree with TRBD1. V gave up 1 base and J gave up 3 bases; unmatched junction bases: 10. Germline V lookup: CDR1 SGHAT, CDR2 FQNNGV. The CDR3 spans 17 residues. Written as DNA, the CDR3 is TGTGCCAGCAGCTTAGTTAGTGGGACAGGGAGGCTCTACGAGCAGTACTTC. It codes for CASSLVSGTGRLYEQYF.

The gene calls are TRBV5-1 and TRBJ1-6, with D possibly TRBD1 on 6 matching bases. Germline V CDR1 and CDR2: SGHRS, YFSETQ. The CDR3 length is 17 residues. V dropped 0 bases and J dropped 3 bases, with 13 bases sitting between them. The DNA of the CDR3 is TGCGCCAGCAGCTTGGCCGCAGGGGCTAACTATAATTCACCCCTCCACTTT. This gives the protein CASSLAAGANYNSPLHF.